This TCR beta chain is drawn from a study of cytomegalovirus exposure and HLA in healthy donors. Study-wide results and limits: Later analysis placed DRB1 highest and HLA-C lowest in TCR association rates, which differed by HLA locus.

The CDR3 consists of 13 residues. V dropped 6 bases and J dropped 5 bases, with 10 bases sitting between them. Looked up from germline, CDR1 is MNHEY and CDR2 is SVGAGI. To note about this clone: Its target is not known.

This PCR relied on a set of 60 Vbeta primers and 13 Jbeta primers. Using immunoSEQ multiplex PCR, the repertoire was profiled, and TCRdb retains in-frame clones only, with some absent. The sample table includes under 200,000 clones. The sequence was collected from a man aged 25 to 40 in good health and CMV-seronegative. This chain links TRBV6-5 with TRBJ1-4, with TRBD1 as a possible D gene (5 bases). Sequenced input: PBMCs. In nucleotides, the CDR3 is TGTGCCAGCAGCGGACATATAAATGAAAAACTGTTTTTT. Protein: CASSGHINEKLFF.